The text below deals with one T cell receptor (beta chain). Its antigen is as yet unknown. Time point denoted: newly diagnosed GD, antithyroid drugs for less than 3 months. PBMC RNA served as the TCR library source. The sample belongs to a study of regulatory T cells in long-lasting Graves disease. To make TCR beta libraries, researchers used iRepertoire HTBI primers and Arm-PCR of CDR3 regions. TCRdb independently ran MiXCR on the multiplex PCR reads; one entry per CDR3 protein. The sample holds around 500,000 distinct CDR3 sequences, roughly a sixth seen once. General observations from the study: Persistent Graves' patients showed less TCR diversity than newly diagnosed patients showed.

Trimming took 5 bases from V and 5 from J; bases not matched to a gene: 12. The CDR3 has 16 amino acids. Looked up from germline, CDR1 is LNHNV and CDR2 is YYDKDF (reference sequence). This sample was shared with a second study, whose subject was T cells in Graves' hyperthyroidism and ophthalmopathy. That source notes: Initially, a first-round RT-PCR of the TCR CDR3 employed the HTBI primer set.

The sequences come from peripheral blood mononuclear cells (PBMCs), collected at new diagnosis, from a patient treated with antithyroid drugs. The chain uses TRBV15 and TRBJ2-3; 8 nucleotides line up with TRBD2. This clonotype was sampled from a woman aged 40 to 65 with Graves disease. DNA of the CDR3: TGTGCCACCAGCCAGGGACGAGCGGGGGCTTTAGATACGCAGTATTTT. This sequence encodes CATSQGRAGALDTQYF.